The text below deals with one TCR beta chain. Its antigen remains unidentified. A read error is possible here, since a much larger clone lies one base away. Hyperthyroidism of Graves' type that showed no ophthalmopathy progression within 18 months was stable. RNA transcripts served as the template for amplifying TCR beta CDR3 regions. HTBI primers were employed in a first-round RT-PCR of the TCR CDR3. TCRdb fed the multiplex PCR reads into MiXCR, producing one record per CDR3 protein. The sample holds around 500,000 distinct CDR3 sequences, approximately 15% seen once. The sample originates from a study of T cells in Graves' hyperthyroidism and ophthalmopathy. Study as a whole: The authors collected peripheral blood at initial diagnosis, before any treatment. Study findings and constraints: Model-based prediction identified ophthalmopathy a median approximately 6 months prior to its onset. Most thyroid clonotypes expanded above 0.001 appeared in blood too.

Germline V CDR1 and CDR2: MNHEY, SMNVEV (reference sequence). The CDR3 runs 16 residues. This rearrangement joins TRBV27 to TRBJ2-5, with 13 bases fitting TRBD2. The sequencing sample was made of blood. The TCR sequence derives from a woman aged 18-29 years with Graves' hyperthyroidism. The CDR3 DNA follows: TGTGCCCGCAGTTCGGACGGACTAGCGGGGGAAGAGACCCAGTACTTC. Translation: CARSSDGLAGEETQYF.